One TCR beta chain is described in this entry. The antigen is not known. The record originates from a study of cytomegalovirus exposure and HLA in healthy donors. This CDR3 region has 15 residues. Germline CDR1 and CDR2: KGHSH and LQKENI. V gave up 6 bases and J gave up 1 base, with 15 bases separating them. The PCR employed 60 Vbeta primers together with 13 Jbeta primers. Assay used: immunoSEQ multiplex PCR; TCRdb lists only in-frame clones, some missing. The table shows some 85,000 clones, with roughly 80% occurring only once. Study-level points and caveats: The authors assumed roughly uniform sequencing depth across donors for presence/absence analyses. Differences between HLA loci emerged in a later analysis of TCR association rates, with DRB1 most and HLA-C fewest. The authors enumerated 164 TCR beta chains as linked to cytomegalovirus. Using the classifier, cytomegalovirus status was reportedly diagnosed with high specificity and sensitivity.

The receptor's source is a man aged 25 to 40 in good health and CMV-seronegative. Sample: PBMCs. V usage is TRBV18 and J usage is TRBJ2-5; the D gene is possibly TRBD1 (8 bases). The chain's CDR3 is CASSLQGGIQETQYF. The CDR3, as DNA: TGTGCCAGCTCCCTACAGGGGGGGATCCAAGAGACCCAGTACTTC.